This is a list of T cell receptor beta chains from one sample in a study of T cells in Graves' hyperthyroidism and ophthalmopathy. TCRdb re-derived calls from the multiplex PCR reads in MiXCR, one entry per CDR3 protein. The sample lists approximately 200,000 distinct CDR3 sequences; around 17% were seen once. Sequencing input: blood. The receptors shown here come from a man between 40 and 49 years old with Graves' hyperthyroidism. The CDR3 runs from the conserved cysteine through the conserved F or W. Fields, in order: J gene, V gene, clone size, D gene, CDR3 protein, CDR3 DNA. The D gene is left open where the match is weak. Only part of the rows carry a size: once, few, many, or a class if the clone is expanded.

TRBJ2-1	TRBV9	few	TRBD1	CASSESGTGALNEQFF	TGTGCCAGCAGCGAATCCGGGACAGGGGCCCTCAATGAGCAGTTCTTC
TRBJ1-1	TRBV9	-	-	CASSVTIGTEAFF	TGTGCCAGCAGCGTAACCATCGGCACTGAAGCTTTCTTT
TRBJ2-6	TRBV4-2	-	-	CASSQVGHSGANVLTF	TGTGCCAGCAGCCAAGTAGGACACTCTGGGGCCAACGTCCTGACTTTC
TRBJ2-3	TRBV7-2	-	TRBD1	CASSLNRGRDTQYF	TGTGCCAGCAGCTTAAACAGGGGGCGAGATACACAGTATTTT
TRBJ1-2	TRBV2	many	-	CASSDRRSWYGYTF	TGTGCCAGCAGTGATCGGCGGTCTTGGTATGGCTACACCTTC
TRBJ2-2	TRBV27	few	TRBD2	CATQRGRNTGELFF	TGTGCCACCCAGCGGGGGAGGAACACCGGGGAGCTGTTTTTT
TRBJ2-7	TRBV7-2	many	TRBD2	CASSPWTSGLSEQYF	TGTGCCAGCAGCCCATGGACTAGCGGGTTAAGCGAGCAGTACTTC
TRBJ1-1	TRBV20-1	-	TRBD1	CSAEYRGLPEAFF	TGCAGTGCGGAATACAGGGGGCTCCCTGAAGCTTTCTTT
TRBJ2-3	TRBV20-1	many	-	CSARERTAQDTQYF	TGCAGTGCTAGAGAGCGGACAGCCCAGGATACGCAGTATTTT
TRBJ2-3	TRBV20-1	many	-	CSARRPGDTQYF	TGCAGTGCTAGACGTCCAGGGGATACGCAGTATTTT
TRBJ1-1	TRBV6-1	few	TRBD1	CASRFHDRGNTEAFF	TGTGCCAGCAGATTCCACGACAGGGGGAACACTGAAGCTTTCTTT
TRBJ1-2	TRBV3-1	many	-	CASSQEKTGVYGYTF	TGTGCCAGCAGCCAGGAAAAGACTGGAGTCTATGGCTACACCTTC
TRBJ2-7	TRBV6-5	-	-	CASSYAAQGREQYF	TGTGCCAGCAGTTACGCCGCACAGGGCAGGGAGCAGTACTTC
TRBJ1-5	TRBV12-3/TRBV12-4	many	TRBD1	CASSQGQASNQPQHF	TGTGCCAGCAGTCAAGGACAGGCAAGCAATCAGCCCCAGCATTTT
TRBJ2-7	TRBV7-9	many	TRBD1	CASSSRDRGIYEQYF	TGTGCCAGCAGCTCTCGGGACAGGGGGATCTACGAGCAGTACTTC
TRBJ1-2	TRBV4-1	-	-	CASSQDPQGRDYGYTF	TGCGCCAGCAGCCAAGATCCCCAGGGAAGGGACTATGGCTACACCTTC
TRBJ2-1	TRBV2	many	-	CASRTGNEQFF	TGTGCCAGCAGGACGGGGAATGAGCAGTTCTTC
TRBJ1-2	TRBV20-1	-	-	CSARNAGHGGSPNYGYTF	TGCAGTGCTAGAAACGCGGGTCACGGCGGGAGCCCAAACTATGGCTACACCTTC
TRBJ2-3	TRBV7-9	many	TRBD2	CASSLGLADITDTQYF	TGTGCCAGCAGCCTGGGACTAGCGGACATCACAGATACGCAGTATTTT
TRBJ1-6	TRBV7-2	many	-	CASRRDGNNYNSPLHF	TGTGCCAGCAGGAGGGACGGAAACAACTATAATTCACCCCTCCACTTT
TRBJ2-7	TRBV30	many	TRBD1	CAWSVGRGHLMEQYF	TGTGCCTGGAGTGTCGGCAGGGGGCATCTGATGGAGCAGTACTTC
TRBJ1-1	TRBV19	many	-	CASKVQPNTEAFF	TGTGCCAGTAAGGTACAGCCGAACACTGAAGCTTTCTTT
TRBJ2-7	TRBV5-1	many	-	CANSPGGAYEQYF	TGCGCCAACAGCCCTGGGGGCGCCTACGAGCAGTACTTC
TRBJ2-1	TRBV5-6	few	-	CASSLLGLGKGDGSYNEQFF	TGTGCCAGCAGCTTATTAGGCTTGGGGAAGGGGGACGGATCCTACAATGAGCAGTTCTTC
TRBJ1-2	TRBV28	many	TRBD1	CASSQLTGGAGGYTF	TGTGCCAGCAGTCAACTCACAGGGGGCGCGGGGGGCTACACCTTC
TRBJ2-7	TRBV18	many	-	CASSPGSIEQYF	TGTGCCAGCTCACCAGGGAGTATAGAGCAGTACTTC
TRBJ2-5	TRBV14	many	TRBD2	CASSPRSSGGLETQYF	TGTGCCAGCAGCCCCCGGTCTAGCGGGGGGCTGGAGACCCAGTACTTC
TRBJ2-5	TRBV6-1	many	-	CASSDGGLGETQYF	TGTGCCAGCAGTGATGGGGGGTTAGGAGAGACCCAGTACTTC
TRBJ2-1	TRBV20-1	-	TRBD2	CSPKTSGGYNEQFF	TGCAGTCCGAAGACTAGCGGGGGGTACAATGAGCAGTTCTTC
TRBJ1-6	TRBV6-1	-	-	CASTGAPNSPLHF	TGTGCCAGCACAGGGGCTCCAAATTCACCCCTCCACTTT
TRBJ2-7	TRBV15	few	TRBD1	CATSSIGTGDMEQYF	TGTGCCACCAGCAGCATAGGGACAGGTGATATGGAGCAGTACTTC
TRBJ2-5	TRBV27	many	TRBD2	CASSPRLAGVQGTQYF	TGTGCCAGCAGTCCCAGACTAGCGGGGGTACAGGGGACCCAGTACTTC
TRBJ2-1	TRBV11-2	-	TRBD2	CASSLSGVMNEQFF	TGTGCCAGCAGTCTGAGCGGGGTGATGAATGAGCAGTTCTTC
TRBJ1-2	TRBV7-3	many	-	CASSSPSEDPRYGYTF	TGTGCCAGCAGCTCCCCGTCGGAGGACCCGAGGTATGGCTACACCTTC
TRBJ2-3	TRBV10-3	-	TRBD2	CATATSGGTDTQYF	TGTGCCACCGCGACTAGCGGGGGCACAGATACGCAGTATTTT
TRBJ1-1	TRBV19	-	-	CASSPVGEGMNTEAFF	TGTGCCAGTAGCCCCGTAGGGGAAGGGATGAACACTGAAGCTTTCTTT
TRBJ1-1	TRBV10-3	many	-	CAISEVSGNEAFF	TGTGCCATCAGTGAGGTGTCGGGGAATGAAGCTTTCTTT
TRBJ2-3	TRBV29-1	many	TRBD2	CSVEGLGRVGDTQYF	TGCAGCGTTGAAGGGCTCGGGAGGGTTGGAGATACGCAGTATTTT
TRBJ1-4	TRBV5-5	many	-	CASSLQQWHEKLFF	TGTGCCAGCAGCTTGCAGCAGTGGCATGAAAAACTGTTTTTT
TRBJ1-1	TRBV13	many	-	CASSLGRWNTEAFF	TGTGCCAGCAGCTTAGGTCGGTGGAACACTGAAGCTTTCTTT
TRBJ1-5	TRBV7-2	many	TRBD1	CASSSRQGDQPQHF	TGTGCCAGCAGCAGTAGACAGGGTGATCAGCCCCAGCATTTT
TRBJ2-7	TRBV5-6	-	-	CASSLEFSYEQYF	TGTGCCAGCAGCTTGGAATTCTCCTACGAGCAGTACTTC
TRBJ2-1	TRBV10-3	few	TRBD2	CAISPLAGGENEQFF	TGTGCCATCAGTCCTCTAGCGGGGGGGGAAAATGAGCAGTTCTTC
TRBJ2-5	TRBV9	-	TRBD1	CASSAETGRETQYF	TGTGCCAGCAGCGCCGAGACAGGGAGAGAGACCCAGTACTTC
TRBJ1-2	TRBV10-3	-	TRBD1	CAITDRVDYGYTF	TGTGCCATCACCGACAGGGTTGACTATGGCTACACCTTC
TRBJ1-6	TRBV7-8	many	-	CASSLASRTEYSPLHF	TGTGCCAGCAGCTTAGCGTCCCGGACAGAGTATTCACCCCTCCACTTT
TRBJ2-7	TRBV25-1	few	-	CASSLSSDGTYEQYF	TGTGCCAGCAGTCTATCATCGGACGGAACCTACGAGCAGTACTTC
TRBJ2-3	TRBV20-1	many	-	CSARDPGSFGDTQYF	TGCAGTGCTAGAGATCCCGGGTCCTTTGGGGATACGCAGTATTTT
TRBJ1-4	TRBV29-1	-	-	CSVVRGGTNEKLFF	TGCAGCGTTGTAAGGGGTGGAACTAATGAAAAACTGTTTTTT
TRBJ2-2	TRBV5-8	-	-	CASSRQSTGAITGELFF	TGTGCCAGCAGCCGCCAATCGACAGGCGCTATCACCGGGGAGCTGTTTTTT
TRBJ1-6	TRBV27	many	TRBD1	CASSFQGATGKSYNSPLHF	TGTGCCAGCAGTTTCCAGGGGGCGACCGGTAAATCCTATAATTCACCCCTCCACTTT
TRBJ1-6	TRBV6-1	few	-	CASSWSGRGDSPLHF	TGTGCCAGCAGTTGGTCAGGCAGAGGGGATTCACCCCTCCACTTT